Each of the 8 T cell receptor beta chains below was sequenced from the same sample in a study of shared clonotypes between healthy human individuals (dated by TCRdb to about 2020). The library was obtained by the immunoSEQ multiplex PCR assay. The source is immuneACCESS, and TCRdb retained only in-frame sequences with V and J called. Part of the clones is not carried over; for the studies checked, unresolved V genes explain less than half of this, and the remainder is unexplained. In all, the sample holds approximately 480,000 clones, and 75% to 80% of those were seen once. The ten largest clones add up to 9.5% to 15% of the sample. Material: PBMCs. The receptors stem from a middle-aged woman in good health. Some clones in this sample may be carry-over from other donors' samples.

This chain uses TRBV30 with TRBJ1-1, with D hard to call. CDR3 length equals 15 residues. CDR1 GTSNPN and CDR2 SVGIG come from the germline V gene (reference sequence). The V and J ends lost 2 bases and 0 bases respectively, with 13 bases between them. The CDR3 bases are TGTGCCTGGAGTTCGCCGCATCAGCTGAACACTGAAGCTTTCTTT. Protein product: CAWSSPHQLNTEAFF.

The chain carries TRBV28 and TRBJ2-5, with a weak D call TRBD2 (6 bases). V shed 1 base and J shed 5 bases, with 14 bases lying between them. Germline lookup yields CDR1 MDHEN and CDR2 SYDVKM. This CDR3 contains 15 residues. Written as DNA, the CDR3 is TGTGCCAGCAGTTTATCTTCGGGAGCGAGGGAGACCCAGTACTTC. Encoded protein: CASSLSSGARETQYF.

The J gene is TRBJ1-1, the V gene TRBV5-1, with a possible D match to TRBD1 (6 bases). In germline, CDR1 is SGHRS, CDR2 YFSETQ. V lost 3 bases and J lost 0, with 18 bases in between. CDR3 length: 17 amino acids. CDR3 DNA sequence: TGCGCCAGCAGCTCGTCCAGGGGCCTTGGGGTGAACACTGAAGCTTTCTTT. Translation: CASSSSRGLGVNTEAFF.

This chain joins TRBV28 and TRBJ1-1; weak D call: TRBD1 (6 bases). The CDR3 runs to 14 residues. V was pared by 3 bases and J by 2 bases, with 10 bases between. The germline V gene has CDR1 MDHEN and CDR2 SYDVKM. CDR3 nucleotide sequence: TGTGCCAGCAGTTTGGCAGGGGACAACACTGAAGCTTTCTTT. Amino acids: CASSLAGDNTEAFF.

The chain employs TRBV5-1 and TRBJ1-2, with D hard to call. The CDR3 runs 12 residues. CDR1 is SGHRS and CDR2 is YFSETQ in the germline V gene. Trimming pared 2 bases from V and 14 bases from J, leaving 16 bases between. CDR3 loop: CASSFETSPWTF. In DNA, the CDR3 is TGCGCCAGCAGCTTCGAAACTTCACCGTGGACCTTC.

The rearrangement joins TRBV28 to TRBJ1-2; D gene unclear. Germline V lookup: CDR1 MDHEN, CDR2 SYDVKM. The V end was cut by 1 base, the J end by 4 bases, with 13 bases between. The CDR3 has 15 amino acids. CDR3 bases: TGTGCCAGCAGTTTATCTGGGATGAGGGTCTATGGCTACACCTTC. Its protein is CASSLSGMRVYGYTF.

Regarding this clone: Other DNA sequences within the sample encode an identical CDR3. The chain is built from TRBV28 and TRBJ1-2, with TRBD1 identical over 7 bases. The CDR3 loop spans 14 amino acids. Trimming took 5 bases from V and 11 from J; bases not matched to a gene: 14. The germline gives CDR1 MDHEN, CDR2 SYDVKM. The CDR3 loop reads CASSPGRDSRGYTF. The CDR3 nucleotides are TGTGCCAGCAGTCCAGGCCGGGACAGTCGGGGTTACACCTTC.

This clone came up a few times. This chain uses TRBV11-2 with TRBJ1-1; no clear D gene. Between the trimmed V and J ends, which lost 3 bases and 5 bases, there was a span of 13 bases. In germline, CDR1 is SGHAT, CDR2 FQNNGV. The CDR3 extends over 14 amino acids. The CDR3 here is CASSFSSLGTEAFF. The DNA for the CDR3 is TGTGCCAGCAGCTTCTCTTCCCTGGGTACTGAAGCTTTCTTT.